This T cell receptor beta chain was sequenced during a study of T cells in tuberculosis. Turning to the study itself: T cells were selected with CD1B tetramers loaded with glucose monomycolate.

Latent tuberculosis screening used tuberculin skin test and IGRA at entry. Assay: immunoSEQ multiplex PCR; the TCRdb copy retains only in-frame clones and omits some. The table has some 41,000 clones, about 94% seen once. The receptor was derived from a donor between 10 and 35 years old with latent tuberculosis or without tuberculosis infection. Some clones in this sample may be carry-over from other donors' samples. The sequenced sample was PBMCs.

In DNA form, the CDR3 reads TGTGCCAGCTCACCGAGAGGGGGGGACTATGGCTACACCTTC. Protein: CASSPRGGDYGYTF. The chain uses TRBV18 and TRBJ1-2, with TRBD1 as a possible D gene (6 bases). Germline assignment: CDR1 KGHSH and CDR2 LQKENI. Trimming took off 3 bases at V and 3 bases at J, with 11 bases between the two ends. CDR3 length equals 14 residues.